The present T cell receptor beta chain was sequenced within a study of cytotoxic CD8 clonotypes in ibrutinib-treated CLL. The germline V gene encodes CDR1 SGHRS and CDR2 YFSETQ. The ends lost 5 bases at V and 3 bases at J; junction bases unmatched: 13. CDR3 length: 16 residues. This clone has just a few counts. Here immunoSEQ multiplex PCR was the method, and the copy in TCRdb shows in-frame clones only, minus some. The sample shows over 100,000 clones, 80% to 90% of them seen only once. The origin of this receptor is a human donor with chronic lymphocytic leukemia. The source material was PBMCs, sampled after 24 months of ibrutinib treatment. The chain couples TRBV5-1 to TRBJ2-7, with 8 bases fitting TRBD2. As DNA, the CDR3 is TGCGCCAGCAGTACTATTTGGGGACTAGTGAACTACGAGCAGTACTTC. Residues: CASSTIWGLVNYEQYF.